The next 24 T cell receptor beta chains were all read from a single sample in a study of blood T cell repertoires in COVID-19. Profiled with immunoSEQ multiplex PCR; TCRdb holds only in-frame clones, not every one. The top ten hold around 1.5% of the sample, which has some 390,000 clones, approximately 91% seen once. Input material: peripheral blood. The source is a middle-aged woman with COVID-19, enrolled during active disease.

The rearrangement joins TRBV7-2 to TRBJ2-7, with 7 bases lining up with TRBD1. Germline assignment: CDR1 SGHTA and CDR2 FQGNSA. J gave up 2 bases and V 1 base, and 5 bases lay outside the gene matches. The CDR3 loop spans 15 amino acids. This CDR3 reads CASSLGQGVTYEQYF. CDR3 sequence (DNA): TGTGCCAGCAGCTTAGGTCAGGGGGTTACCTACGAGCAGTACTTC.

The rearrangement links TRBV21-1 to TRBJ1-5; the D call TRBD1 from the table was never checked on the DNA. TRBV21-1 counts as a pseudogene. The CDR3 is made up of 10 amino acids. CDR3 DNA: TGTGCCAGAGACAGGGGTCCCCAGCATTTT. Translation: CARDRGPQHF.

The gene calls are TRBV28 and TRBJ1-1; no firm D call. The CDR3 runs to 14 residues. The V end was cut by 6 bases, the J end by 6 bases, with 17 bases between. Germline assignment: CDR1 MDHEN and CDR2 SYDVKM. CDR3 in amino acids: CASSRSSSGPEAFF. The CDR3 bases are TGTGCCAGCAGCCGATCATCCTCGGGTCCTGAAGCTTTCTTT.

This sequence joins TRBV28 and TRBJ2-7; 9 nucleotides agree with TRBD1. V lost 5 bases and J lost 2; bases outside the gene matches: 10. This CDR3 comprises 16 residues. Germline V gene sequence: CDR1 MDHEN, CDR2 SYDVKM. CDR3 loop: CASSGMSGTGPYEQYF. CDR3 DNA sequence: TGTGCCAGCAGTGGGATGTCCGGGACAGGGCCCTACGAGCAGTACTTC.

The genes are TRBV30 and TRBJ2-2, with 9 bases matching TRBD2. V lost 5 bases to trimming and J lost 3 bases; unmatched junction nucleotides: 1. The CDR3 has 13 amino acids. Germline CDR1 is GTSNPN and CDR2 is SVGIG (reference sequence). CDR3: CAWGTSYTGELFF. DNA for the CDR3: TGTGCCTGGGGGACTAGCTACACCGGGGAGCTGTTTTTT.

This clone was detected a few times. The CDR3 here is CASSPRRGVYNSPLHF. DNA for the CDR3: TGTGCCAGCAGTCCGCGGCGGGGCGTCTATAATTCACCCCTCCACTTT. This rearrangement joins TRBV27 to TRBJ1-6, with D tentatively TRBD1 (5 bases). The germline V gene encodes CDR1 MNHEY and CDR2 SMNVEV (reference sequence). CDR3 length: 16 amino acids. V dropped 5 bases and J dropped 3 bases, with 14 bases sitting between them.

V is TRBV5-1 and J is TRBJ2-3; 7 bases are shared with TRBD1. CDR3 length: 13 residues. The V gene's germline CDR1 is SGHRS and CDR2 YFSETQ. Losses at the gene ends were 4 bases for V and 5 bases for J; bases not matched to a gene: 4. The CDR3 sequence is CASSAPGGDTQYF. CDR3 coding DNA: TGCGCCAGCAGCGCCCCAGGGGGAGATACGCAGTATTTT.

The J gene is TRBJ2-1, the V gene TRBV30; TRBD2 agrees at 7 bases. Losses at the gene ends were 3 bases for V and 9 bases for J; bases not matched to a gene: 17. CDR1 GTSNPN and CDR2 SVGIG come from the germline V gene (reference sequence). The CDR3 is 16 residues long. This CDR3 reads CAWSLLSGRGIGEQFF. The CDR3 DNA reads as TGTGCCTGGAGCCTCCTCTCAGGGCGGGGGATCGGTGAGCAGTTCTTC.

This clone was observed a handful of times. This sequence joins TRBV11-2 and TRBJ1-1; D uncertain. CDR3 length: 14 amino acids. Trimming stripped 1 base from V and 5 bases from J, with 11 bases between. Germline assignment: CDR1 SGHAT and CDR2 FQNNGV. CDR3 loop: CASSLVPWSTEAFF. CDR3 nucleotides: TGTGCCAGCAGCTTAGTCCCGTGGAGTACTGAAGCTTTCTTT.

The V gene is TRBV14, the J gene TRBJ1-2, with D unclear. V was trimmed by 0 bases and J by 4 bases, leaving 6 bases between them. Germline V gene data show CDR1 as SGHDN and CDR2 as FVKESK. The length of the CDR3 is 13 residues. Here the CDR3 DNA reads TGTGCCAGCAGCCAAGATGACTTCTATGGCTACACCTTC. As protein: CASSQDDFYGYTF.

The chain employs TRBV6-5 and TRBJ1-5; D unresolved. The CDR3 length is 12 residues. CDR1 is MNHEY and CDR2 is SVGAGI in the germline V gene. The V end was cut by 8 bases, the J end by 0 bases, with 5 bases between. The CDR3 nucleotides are TGTGCCAGCCCCTATAGCAATCAGCCCCAGCATTTT. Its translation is CASPYSNQPQHF.

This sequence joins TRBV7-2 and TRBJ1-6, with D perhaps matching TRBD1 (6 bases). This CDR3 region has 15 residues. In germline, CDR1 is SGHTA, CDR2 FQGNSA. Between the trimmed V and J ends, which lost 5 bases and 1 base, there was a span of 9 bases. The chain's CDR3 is CASSQTGSYNSPLHF. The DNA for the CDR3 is TGTGCCAGCAGCCAAACAGGGTCCTATAATTCACCCCTCCACTTT.

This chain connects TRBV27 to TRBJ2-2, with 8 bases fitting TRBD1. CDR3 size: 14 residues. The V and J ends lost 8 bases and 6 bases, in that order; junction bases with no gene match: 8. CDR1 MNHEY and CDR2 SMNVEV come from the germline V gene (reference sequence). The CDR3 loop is CASGGQGVPGELFF. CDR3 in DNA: TGTGCCAGCGGCGGACAGGGAGTCCCCGGGGAGCTGTTTTTT.

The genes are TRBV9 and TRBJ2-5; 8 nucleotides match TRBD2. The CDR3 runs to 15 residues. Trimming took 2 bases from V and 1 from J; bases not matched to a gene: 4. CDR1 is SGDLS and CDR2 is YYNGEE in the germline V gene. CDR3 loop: CASSVEAGVQETQYF. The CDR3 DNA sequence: TGTGCCAGCAGCGTTGAAGCGGGGGTCCAAGAGACCCAGTACTTC.

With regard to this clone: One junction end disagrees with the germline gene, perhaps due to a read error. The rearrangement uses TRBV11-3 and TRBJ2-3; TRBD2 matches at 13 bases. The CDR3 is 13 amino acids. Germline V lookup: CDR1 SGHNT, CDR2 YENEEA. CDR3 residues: CASSPGLAGVMNF. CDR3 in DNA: TGTGCCAGCAGCCCCGGACTAGCGGGAGTCATGAATTTT.

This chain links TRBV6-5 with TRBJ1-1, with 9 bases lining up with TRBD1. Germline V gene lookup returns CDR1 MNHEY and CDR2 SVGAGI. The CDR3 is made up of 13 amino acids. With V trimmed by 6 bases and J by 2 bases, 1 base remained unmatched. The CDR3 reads CASRQGANTEAFF. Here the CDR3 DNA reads TGTGCCAGCAGACAGGGGGCAAACACTGAAGCTTTCTTT.

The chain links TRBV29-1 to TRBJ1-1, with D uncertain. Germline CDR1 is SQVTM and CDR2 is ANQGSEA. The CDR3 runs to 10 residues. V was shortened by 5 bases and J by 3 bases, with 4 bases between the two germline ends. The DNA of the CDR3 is TGCAGCGTTACAGACACTGAAGCTTTCTTT. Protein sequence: CSVTDTEAFF.

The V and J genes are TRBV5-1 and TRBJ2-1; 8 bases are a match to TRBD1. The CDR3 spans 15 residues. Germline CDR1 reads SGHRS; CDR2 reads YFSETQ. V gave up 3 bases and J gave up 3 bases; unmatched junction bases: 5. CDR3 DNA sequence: TGCGCCAGCAGCTCCGGACAGGGTAACTACAATGAGCAGTTCTTC. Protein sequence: CASSSGQGNYNEQFF. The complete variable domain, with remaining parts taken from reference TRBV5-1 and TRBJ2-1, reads KAGVTQTPRYLIKTRGQQVTLSCSPISGHRSVSWYQQTPGQGLQFLFEYFSETQRNKGNFPGRFSGRQFSNSRSEMNVSTLELGDSALYLCASSSGQGNYNEQFFGPGTRLTVL.

The CDR3 sequence: CASSLGEINYGYTF. The CDR3 DNA reads TGTGCCAGCAGCTTAGGGGAGATTAACTATGGCTACACCTTC. The rearrangement uses TRBV7-9 and TRBJ1-2; no reliable D call. This CDR3 spans 14 amino acids. Germline CDR1 and CDR2: SEHNR and FQNEAQ (reference sequence). V was clipped by 1 base and J by 1 base, with 7 bases between them.

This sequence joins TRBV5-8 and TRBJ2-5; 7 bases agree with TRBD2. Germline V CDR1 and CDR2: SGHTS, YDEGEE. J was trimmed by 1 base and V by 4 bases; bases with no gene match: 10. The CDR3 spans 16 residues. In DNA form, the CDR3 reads TGTGCCAGCAGCCTGGTACAGCGGGGAATCCAAGAGACCCAGTACTTC. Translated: CASSLVQRGIQETQYF.

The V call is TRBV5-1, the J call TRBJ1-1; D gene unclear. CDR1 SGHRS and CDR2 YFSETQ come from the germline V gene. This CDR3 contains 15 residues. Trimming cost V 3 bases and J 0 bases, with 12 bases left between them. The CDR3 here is CASSYVTEMNTEAFF. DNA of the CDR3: TGCGCCAGCAGCTATGTCACGGAGATGAACACTGAAGCTTTCTTT.

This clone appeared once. The CDR3 here is CASSPRRGGSNQPQHF. The CDR3 DNA follows: TGTGCCAGCAGCCCCCGGCGGGGAGGGTCAAATCAGCCCCAGCATTTT. The gene calls are TRBV7-2 and TRBJ1-5; the D is unclear. The germline V and J ends were trimmed by 5 bases and 4 bases, with 18 bases remaining between them. Germline lookup yields CDR1 SGHTA and CDR2 FQGNSA. This CDR3 region has 16 residues.

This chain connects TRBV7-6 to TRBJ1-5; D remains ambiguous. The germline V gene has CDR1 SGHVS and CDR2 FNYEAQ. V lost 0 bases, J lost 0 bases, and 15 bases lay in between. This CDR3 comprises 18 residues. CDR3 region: CASSLADSRTASNQPQHF. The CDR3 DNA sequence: TGTGCCAGCAGCTTAGCGGACTCCCGGACGGCTAGCAATCAGCCCCAGCATTTT. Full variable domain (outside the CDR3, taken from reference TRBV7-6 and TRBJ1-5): GAGVSQSPRYKVTKRGQDVALRCDPISGHVSLYWYRQALGQGPEFLTYFNYEAQQDKSGLPNDRFSAERPEGSISTLTIQRTEQRDSAMYRCASSLADSRTASNQPQHFGDGTRLSIL.

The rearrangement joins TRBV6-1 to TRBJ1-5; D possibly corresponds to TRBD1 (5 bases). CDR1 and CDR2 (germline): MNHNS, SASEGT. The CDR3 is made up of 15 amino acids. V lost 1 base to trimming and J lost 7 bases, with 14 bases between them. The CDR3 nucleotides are TGTGCCAGCAGTGAAGACGTCGGGGGAGTACAGCCCCAGCATTTT. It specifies CASSEDVGGVQPQHF.